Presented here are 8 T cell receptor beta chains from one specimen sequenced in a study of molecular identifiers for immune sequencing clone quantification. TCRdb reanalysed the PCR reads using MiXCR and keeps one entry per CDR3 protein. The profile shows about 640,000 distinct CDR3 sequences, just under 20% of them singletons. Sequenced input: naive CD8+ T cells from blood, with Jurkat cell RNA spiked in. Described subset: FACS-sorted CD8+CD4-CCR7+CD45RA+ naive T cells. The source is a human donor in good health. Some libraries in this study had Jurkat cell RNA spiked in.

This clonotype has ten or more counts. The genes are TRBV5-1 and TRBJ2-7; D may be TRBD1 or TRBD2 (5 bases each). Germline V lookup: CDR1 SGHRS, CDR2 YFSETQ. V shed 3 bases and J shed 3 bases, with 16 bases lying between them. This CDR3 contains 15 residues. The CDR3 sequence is CASSWGRSQNYEQYF. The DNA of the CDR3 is TGCGCCAGCAGCTGGGGACGTTCCCAAAACTACGAGCAGTACTTC.

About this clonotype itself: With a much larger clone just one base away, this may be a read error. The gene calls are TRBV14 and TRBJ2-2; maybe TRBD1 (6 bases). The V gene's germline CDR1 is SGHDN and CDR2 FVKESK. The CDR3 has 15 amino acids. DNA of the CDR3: TGTGCCAGCAGCCATGATACAGGGAACACCGGGGAGCCGTTTTTT. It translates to CASSHDTGNTGEPFF. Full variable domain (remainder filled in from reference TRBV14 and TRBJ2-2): EAGVTQFPSHSVIEKGQTVTLRCDPISGHDNLYWYRRVMGKEIKFLLHFVKESKQDESGMPNNRFLAERTGGTYSTLKVQPAELEDSGVYFCASSHDTGNTGEPFFGEGSRLTVL.

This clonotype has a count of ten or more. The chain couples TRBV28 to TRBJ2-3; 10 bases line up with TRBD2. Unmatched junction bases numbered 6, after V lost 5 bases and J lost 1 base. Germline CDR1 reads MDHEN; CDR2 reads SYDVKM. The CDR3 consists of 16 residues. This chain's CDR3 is CASSLLAGVGTDTQYF. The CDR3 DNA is TGTGCCAGCAGTCTCCTAGCGGGAGTTGGCACAGATACGCAGTATTTT.

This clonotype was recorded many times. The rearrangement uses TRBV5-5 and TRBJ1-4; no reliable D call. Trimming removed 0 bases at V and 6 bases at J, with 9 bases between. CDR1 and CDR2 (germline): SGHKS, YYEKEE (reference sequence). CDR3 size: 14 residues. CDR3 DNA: TGTGCCAGCAGCTTGGGGCCTGAGGATGAAAAACTGTTTTTT. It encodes CASSLGPEDEKLFF.

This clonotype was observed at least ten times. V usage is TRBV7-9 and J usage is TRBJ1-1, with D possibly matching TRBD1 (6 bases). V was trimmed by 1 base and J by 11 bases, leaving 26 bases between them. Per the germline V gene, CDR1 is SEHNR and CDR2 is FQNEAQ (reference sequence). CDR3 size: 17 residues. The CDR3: CASSLGETGFPRINAFF. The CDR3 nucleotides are TGTGCCAGCAGCTTAGGAGAAACAGGGTTTCCCCGGATTAACGCTTTCTTT.

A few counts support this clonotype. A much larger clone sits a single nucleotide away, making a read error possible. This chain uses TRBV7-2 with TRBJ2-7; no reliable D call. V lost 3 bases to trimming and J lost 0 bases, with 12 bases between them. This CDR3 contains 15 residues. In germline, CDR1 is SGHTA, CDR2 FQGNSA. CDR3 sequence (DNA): TGTGCCAGCAGCTTCATGGGCGGATGCTCCTACGAGCAGTACTTC. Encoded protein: CASSFMGGCSYEQYF.

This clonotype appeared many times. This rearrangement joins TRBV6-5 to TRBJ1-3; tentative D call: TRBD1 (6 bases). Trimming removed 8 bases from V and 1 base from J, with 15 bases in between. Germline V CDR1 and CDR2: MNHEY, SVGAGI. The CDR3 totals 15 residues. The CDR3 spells CASRSDSGSGNTIYF. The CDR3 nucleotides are TGTGCCAGCCGGTCGGACAGCGGGTCTGGAAACACCATATATTTT.

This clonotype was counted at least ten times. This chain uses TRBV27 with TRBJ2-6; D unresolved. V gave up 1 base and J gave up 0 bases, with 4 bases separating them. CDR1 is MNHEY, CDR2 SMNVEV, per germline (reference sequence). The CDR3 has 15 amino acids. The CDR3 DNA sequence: TGTGCCAGCAGTTTATTCGACTCTGGGGCCAACGTCCTGACTTTC. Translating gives CASSLFDSGANVLTF.